Sequencing of this T cell receptor beta chain was carried out in a study of T cell changes during pregnancy in multiple sclerosis. After removal of 7 bases from V and 7 bases from J, the junction contained 25 bases not matched to a gene. Germline V gene lookup returns CDR1 LNHDA and CDR2 SQIVND (reference sequence). The CDR3 has 19 amino acids. Only in-frame clones appear in the TCRdb table, and some are missing; sequencing was by immunoSEQ multiplex PCR. The sample records around 80,000 clones, 85% to 95% being singletons. The table lists this clone with a count of one. Sequenced material: peripheral blood, taken in the second trimester of pregnancy. The clonotype originates from a female donor in good health, enrolled as a control in a pregnancy study. The V and J genes are TRBV19 and TRBJ2-1; 7 positions match TRBD2. The CDR3 DNA sequence: TGTGCCAGTAACGGACTCCAAGTTGGCAGGCGGGAGTCGTTTAATGAGCAGTTCTTC. It specifies CASNGLQVGRRESFNEQFF.